This is a list of T cell receptor beta chains from one sample in a study of control samples from healthy donors and cancer patients. This table comes from immunoSEQ multiplex PCR, and its TCRdb copy is limited to in-frame clones, with some not included. The profile shows about 100,000 clones, roughly 92% of them singletons. Specimen: blood. The receptor set was obtained from a human donor in good health. The donor label of this sample is uncertain. The CDR3 runs from the conserved cysteine through the conserved F or W. The D gene is left open where the match is weak. The size of a clone is reported for some rows only, either as once, few or many, or as a class for expanded clones.

len: 16
j_gene: TRBJ2-2
v_gene: TRBV19
d_gene: TRBD2
abundance: .
CDR3nt: TGTGCCAGTAGCGCAAAAGGAGCGGGGGGGCCCGGGGAGCTGTTTTTT
CDR3aa: CASSAKGAGGPGELFF

len: 12
j_gene: TRBJ1-2
v_gene: TRBV2
d_gene: .
abundance: few
CDR3nt: TGTGCCAGCAGTAAGGAAAGGGGACCTCTAACCTTC
CDR3aa: CASSKERGPLTF

len: 13
j_gene: TRBJ1-2
v_gene: TRBV3-1/TRBV3-2
d_gene: .
abundance: .
CDR3nt: TGTGCCAGCAGCCAAGAAGTAGCGAATGGCTACACCTTC
CDR3aa: CASSQEVANGYTF

len: 13
j_gene: TRBJ2-5
v_gene: TRBV18
d_gene: .
abundance: .
CDR3nt: TGTGCCAGCTCACCAACAGCCCAAGAGACCCAGTACTTC
CDR3aa: CASSPTAQETQYF

len: 15
j_gene: TRBJ2-2
v_gene: TRBV5-1
d_gene: .
abundance: .
CDR3nt: TGCGCCAGCAGCTCCCAGACGGGTAACACCGGGGAGCTGTTTTTT
CDR3aa: CASSSQTGNTGELFF

len: 15
j_gene: TRBJ1-5
v_gene: TRBV15
d_gene: .
abundance: .
CDR3nt: TGTGCCACCAGCAGAGATAAAGGGTACAATCAGCCCCAGCATTTT
CDR3aa: CATSRDKGYNQPQHF

len: 15
j_gene: TRBJ2-1
v_gene: TRBV11-1
d_gene: TRBD1
abundance: .
CDR3nt: TGTGCCAGCAGCTCTAGGACAGGGCATTACAATGAGCAGTTCTTC
CDR3aa: CASSSRTGHYNEQFF

len: 15
j_gene: TRBJ1-5
v_gene: TRBV6-4
d_gene: TRBD1
abundance: .
CDR3nt: TGTGCCAGCAGTTATACCGGGACAGGTGGGCAGCCCCAGCATTTT
CDR3aa: CASSYTGTGGQPQHF

len: 19
j_gene: TRBJ1-6
v_gene: TRBV3-1/TRBV3-2
d_gene: .
abundance: .
CDR3nt: TGTGCCAGCAGCCACGAGGGCAGACCAGGGAAAGGTGGTAATTCACCCCTCCACTTT
CDR3aa: CASSHEGRPGKGGNSPLHF

len: 12
j_gene: TRBJ1-2
v_gene: TRBV5-1
d_gene: .
abundance: .
CDR3nt: TGCGCCAGCAGAGGGGACATCTATGGCTACACCTTC
CDR3aa: CASRGDIYGYTF

len: 17
j_gene: TRBJ1-5
v_gene: TRBV6-2/TRBV6-3
d_gene: .
abundance: .
CDR3nt: TGTGCCAGCAGCACAAATCGGGACGGACATAGCAATCAGCCCCAGCATTTT
CDR3aa: CASSTNRDGHSNQPQHF